The sample holds many counts of the clone carrying this TCR beta chain. The antigen remains undetermined. The sample comes from a study of T-cell reconstitution after alpha-beta-depleted transplantation in children. Researchers prepared the TCRbeta library using unique molecular identifiers, the study reports. One entry per CDR3 protein results from TCRdb running MiXCR on the PCR reads. The sample carries over 150,000 distinct CDR3 sequences, approximately 6.3% recorded once. The CDR3 runs 15 residues. Germline V CDR1 and CDR2: MNHEY, SMNVEV (reference sequence). The V gene end was trimmed by 5 bases and the J gene end by 3 bases; junction bases not matched to a gene: 8. Study results and limitations: It was reported that alpha-beta T cells came from several hundred expanded graft clones (about two months after transplant).

This chain connects TRBV27 to TRBJ1-2, with 8 positions matching TRBD1. The TCR originated in a boy between 2 and 10 years old with acute lymphoblastic leukemia, due to receive a stem cell transplant. The input for sequencing was PBMCs, taken before TCRalphabeta/CD19-depleted stem cell transplant. CDR3 bases: TGTGCCAGCAGTCCGACCGGACAGGGAGACTATGGCTACACCTTC. Its translation is CASSPTGQGDYGYTF.